This TCR beta chain was obtained from a study of CD8+ T cells in alopecia areata. Findings and limits, study-wide: Sequence data from scalp samples additionally include resident alphabeta T cells of normal skin.

Reverse transcription of extracted RNA yielded cDNA, which provided the sequencing template. The method was immunoSEQ multiplex PCR; TCRdb's version includes in-frame clones alone and lacks a portion of them. The sample records about 120,000 clones, more than 40% being singletons. A remark on this clone: Its cognate antigen is unknown. One junction end does not reproduce the germline sequence, and a read error may be involved.

Germline CDR1 reads SQVTM; CDR2 reads ANQGSEA. CDR3 length: 12 amino acids. The sequenced sample was CD8+ T cells sorted from blood, obtained at week 0. This receptor was taken from a human donor with alopecia areata. V gene TRBV29-1 combines with J gene TRBJ1-1; the D gene is possibly TRBD1 (5 bases). DNA of the CDR3: TGCAGCGCCTTGACAGTGAAAACTGAAGCTTTCTTT. It encodes CSALTVKTEAFF.